This entry describes one T cell receptor (beta chain). Antigen: not known. This entry is derived from a study of cytomegalovirus exposure and HLA in healthy donors. Findings and limits, study-wide: Immune exposure was documented only through CMV serostatus. Across donors, presence/absence analyses took sequencing depth to be roughly uniform. Among TCR sequences, most were rare, though some public TCRs appeared in many donors. A later analysis reportedly found fewer N-insertions in an Asian-associated ancestry cluster than the roughly 730-donor mean.

Germline values: CDR1 SGHRS, CDR2 YFSETQ. The V and J ends lost 4 bases and 5 bases respectively, with 12 bases between them. The CDR3 covers 13 residues. The PCR employed 60 Vbeta primers together with 13 Jbeta primers. Assay used: immunoSEQ multiplex PCR; TCRdb lists only in-frame clones, some missing. Among 250,000 or so clones listed, around 90% were seen once. The V call is TRBV5-1, the J call TRBJ2-5; D perhaps matches TRBD2 (6 bases). Material for sequencing was PBMCs. This clonotype was sampled from a girl aged 2 to 9 in good health and CMV-seronegative. The CDR3 loop reads CASSAGSSETQYF. CDR3 coding DNA: TGCGCCAGCAGCGCGGGATCTTCGGAGACCCAGTACTTC.